Each of the 20 T cell receptor beta chains below was sequenced from the same sample in a study of glioma-infiltrating T cells after dendritic cell vaccination. Assay: immunoSEQ multiplex PCR; the TCRdb copy retains only in-frame clones and omits some. The data hold 90,000 to 140,000 clones, with around 90% observed a single time. Described time point: after dendritic cell vaccination, including at tumor progression/relapse. The source material was blood, sampled after dendritic cell vaccination. The receptors were gathered from a human donor with glioblastoma.

This chain links TRBV4-1 with TRBJ2-4; maybe TRBD1 (5 bases). CDR1 and CDR2 (germline): MGHRA, YSYEKL. The length of the CDR3 is 14 residues. The ends were cut back, 2 bases at V and 7 bases at J, with 12 bases in the middle. The CDR3, as DNA: TGCGCCAGCAGCCAACCGCGACAGAATAACATTCAGTACTTC. Its protein is CASSQPRQNNIQYF.

This chain joins TRBV18 and TRBJ2-5; a weak D match, TRBD1 (6 bases). Germline loops: CDR1 KGHSH, CDR2 LQKENI. There are 14 residues in the CDR3. Trimming cost V 2 bases and J 5 bases, with 12 bases left between them. The CDR3 protein is CASSPVPQGETQYF. The CDR3 DNA is TGTGCCAGCTCACCAGTACCCCAGGGGGAGACCCAGTACTTC.

This sequence joins TRBV28 and TRBJ1-5; D call uncertain. The germline gives CDR1 MDHEN, CDR2 SYDVKM. The CDR3 covers 14 residues. V was cut by 3 bases and J by 4 bases, with 10 bases left in between. The CDR3: CASSFGPRNQPQHF. DNA of the CDR3: TGTGCCAGCAGTTTCGGTCCCAGGAATCAGCCCCAGCATTTT.

In DNA, the CDR3 is TGTGCCAGCAGTTCCCGAGTGATCGGACAGCAGAGCTATGGCTACACCTTC. Protein product: CASSSRVIGQQSYGYTF. The rearrangement uses TRBV27 and TRBJ1-2, with D possibly matching TRBD1 (6 bases). Germline V gives CDR1 MNHEY, CDR2 SMNVEV (reference sequence). The V and J ends lost 4 bases and 4 bases respectively, with 22 bases between them. The CDR3 length is 17 residues.

The CDR3 DNA reads TGTGCCAGCTCACCAACAAGGGAGGAAGCTTTCTTT. This encodes CASSPTREEAFF. The rearrangement links TRBV18 to TRBJ1-1; D is unclear. The germline gives CDR1 KGHSH, CDR2 LQKENI. The CDR3 has 12 amino acids. Trimming removed 2 bases at V and 8 bases at J, with 9 bases between.

The chain recombines TRBV2 with TRBJ2-5; TRBD1 matches at 12 bases. The trim removed 6 bases at V and 5 bases at J, leaving 4 bases unmatched. Germline V gene data show CDR1 as SNHLY and CDR2 as FYNNEI. The CDR3 sequence is 14 residues long. CDR3 sequence reads: CASRRGQGAETQYF. CDR3 sequence (DNA): TGTGCCAGCAGGAGGGGACAGGGGGCTGAGACCCAGTACTTC. Drawing the rest from reference TRBV2 and TRBJ2-5, the complete variable domain is EPEVTQTPSHQVTQMGQEVILRCVPISNHLYFYWYRQILGQKVEFLVSFYNNEISEKSEIFDDQFSVERPDGSNFTLKIRSTKLEDSAMYFCASRRGQGAETQYFGPGTRLLVL.

This sequence joins TRBV9 and TRBJ2-1; 8 bases fit TRBD2. J lost 7 bases, V lost 4 bases, and 16 bases had no gene match. The CDR3 extends over 17 amino acids. Germline V CDR1 and CDR2: SGDLS, YYNGEE. CDR3: CASSPRGSGMIKNEQFF. The CDR3 DNA reads TGTGCCAGCAGCCCTCGGGGTAGCGGGATGATCAAAAATGAGCAGTTCTTC.

The chain links TRBV7-9 to TRBJ2-1; possible D gene TRBD2, 5 bases. The CDR3 length is 16 residues. Germline V CDR1 and CDR2: SEHNR, FQNEAQ (reference sequence). V was shortened by 5 bases and J by 1 base, with 15 bases between the two germline ends. Written as DNA, the CDR3 is TGTGCCAGCAGCCCCCTTGCCGGGAAGTCCTACAATGAGCAGTTCTTC. It yields the protein CASSPLAGKSYNEQFF.

V is TRBV29-1 and J is TRBJ1-3; TRBD1 matches at 10 bases. CDR1 is SQVTM, CDR2 ANQGSEA, per germline. The CDR3 runs 16 residues. V shed 0 bases and J 4 bases; nucleotides not matched to a gene: 6. The CDR3, as DNA: TGCAGCGTTGAAGATTTGGACAGGGGGATCGGAAACACCATATATTTT. As protein: CSVEDLDRGIGNTIYF.

The chain employs TRBV13 and TRBJ2-1, with 13 bases matching TRBD2. The CDR3 spans 16 residues. V was clipped by 0 bases and J by 10 bases; unmatched bases: 6. Germline lookup yields CDR1 PRHDT and CDR2 FYEKMQ (reference sequence). CDR3 loop: CASSLGGTSGVGEQFF. The DNA of the CDR3 is TGTGCCAGCAGCTTAGGAGGGACTAGCGGGGTAGGGGAGCAGTTCTTC.

V usage is TRBV28 and J usage is TRBJ2-7; 8 positions match TRBD2. J was trimmed by 1 base and V by 7 bases; bases with no gene match: 6. The CDR3 spans 14 residues. Germline V lookup: CDR1 MDHEN, CDR2 SYDVKM. CDR3 nucleotide sequence: TGTGCCAGCAAAGGCGGGGGGAGTTCCTACGAGCAGTACTTC. The encoded protein is CASKGGGSSYEQYF.

The rearrangement links TRBV4-1 to TRBJ1-4, with D perhaps TRBD1 (5 bases). V lost 0 bases and J lost 7, with 24 bases in between. Germline loops: CDR1 MGHRA, CDR2 YSYEKL. The CDR3 is 19 amino acids. The CDR3 here is CASSQEHQGSRGVGEKLFF. The CDR3 DNA reads as TGCGCCAGCAGCCAAGAGCACCAAGGTTCACGGGGGGTGGGTGAAAAACTGTTTTTT.

This rearrangement joins TRBV11-3 to TRBJ2-7, with D possibly matching TRBD2 (5 bases). V was cut by 2 bases and J by 3 bases, with 11 bases left in between. CDR1 and CDR2 (germline): SGHNT, YENEEA. CDR3 length equals 14 residues. CDR3 in amino acids: CASSLLSTIYEQYF. CDR3 nucleotide sequence: TGTGCCAGCAGCTTACTTTCGACTATCTACGAGCAGTACTTC.

The count of this clone is one. The chain carries TRBV4-1 and TRBJ2-5, with 9 nucleotides matching TRBD2. From germline, CDR1 is MGHRA and CDR2 YSYEKL. There are 16 residues in the CDR3. Trimming took 1 base from V and 4 from J; bases not matched to a gene: 7. In DNA, the CDR3 is TGCGCCAGCAGCCAAGCGGTTAGCGGGAGAGTAGAGACCCAGTACTTC. This gives the protein CASSQAVSGRVETQYF.

V and J are TRBV5-1 and TRBJ2-3, with 15 bases that match TRBD2. With V trimmed by 1 base and J by 5 bases, 2 bases remained unmatched. The CDR3 has 16 residues. Germline V CDR1 and CDR2: SGHRS, YFSETQ. DNA for the CDR3: TGCGCCAGCAGCTTGCCGGGACTAGCGGGAGGAGATACGCAGTATTTT. Residues: CASSLPGLAGGDTQYF.

The rearrangement joins TRBV6-1 to TRBJ2-7; the D is unclear. CDR3 length equals 13 residues. Germline CDR1 reads MNHNS; CDR2 reads SASEGT. V was trimmed by 2 bases and J by 3 bases, leaving 8 bases between them. CDR3 region: CASSEPGSYEQYF. The CDR3 nucleotides are TGTGCCAGCAGTGAACCTGGCAGCTACGAGCAGTACTTC.

The chain uses TRBV2 and TRBJ1-1; 8 bases align to TRBD1. The ends lost 5 bases at V and 4 bases at J; junction bases unmatched: 6. Per the germline V gene, CDR1 is SNHLY and CDR2 is FYNNEI. The CDR3 runs 14 residues. The CDR3 nucleotides read TGTGCCAGCAGTTCCGACAGGGGAGGCACTGAAGCTTTCTTT. Its protein is CASSSDRGGTEAFF.

This clone was detected once. The chain is built from TRBV7-9 and TRBJ1-4; TRBD1 agrees at 7 bases. In germline, CDR1 is SEHNR, CDR2 FQNEAQ (reference sequence). The V gene end was trimmed by 6 bases and the J gene end by 5 bases; junction bases not matched to a gene: 6. This CDR3 region has 14 residues. CDR3 in DNA: TGTGCCAGCAGACGAGGGGGCGAGAATGAAAAACTGTTTTTT. It codes for CASRRGGENEKLFF.

This chain links TRBV11-3 with TRBJ2-7; D is possibly TRBD2 (6 bases). The CDR3 length is 13 residues. Germline V gene lookup returns CDR1 SGHNT and CDR2 YENEEA. With 7 bases removed from V and 11 bases from J, the gap between germline ends came to 21 bases. The CDR3 DNA sequence: TGTGCCAGCACTAACCCCGACAGTAGGGAGGAGTACTTC. Its translation: CASTNPDSREEYF.

CDR3 loop: CAISGGTGGFYEQYF. The CDR3 DNA sequence: TGTGCCATCAGTGGGGGGACAGGGGGCTTCTACGAGCAGTACTTC. The chain links TRBV10-3 to TRBJ2-7; 12 nucleotides match TRBD1. Trimming removed 4 bases from V and 3 bases from J; junction bases left unmatched: 4. This CDR3 spans 15 amino acids. Germline CDR1 and CDR2: ENHRY and SYGVKD.